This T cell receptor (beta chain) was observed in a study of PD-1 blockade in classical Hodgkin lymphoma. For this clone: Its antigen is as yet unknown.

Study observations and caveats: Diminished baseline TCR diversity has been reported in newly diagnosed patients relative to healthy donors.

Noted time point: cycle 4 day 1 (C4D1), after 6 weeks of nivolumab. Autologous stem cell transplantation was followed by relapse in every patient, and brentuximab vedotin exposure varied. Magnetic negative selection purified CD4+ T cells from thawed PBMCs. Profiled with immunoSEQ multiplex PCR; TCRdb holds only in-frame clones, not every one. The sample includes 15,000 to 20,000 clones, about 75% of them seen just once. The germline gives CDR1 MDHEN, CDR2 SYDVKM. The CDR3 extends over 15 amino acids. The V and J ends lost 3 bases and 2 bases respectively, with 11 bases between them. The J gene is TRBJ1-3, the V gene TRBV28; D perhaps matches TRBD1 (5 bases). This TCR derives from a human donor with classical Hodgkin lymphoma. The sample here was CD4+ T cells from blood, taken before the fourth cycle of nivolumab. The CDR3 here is CASSFSRATGNTIYF. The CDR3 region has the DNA TGTGCCAGCAGTTTTAGCAGGGCTACTGGAAACACCATATATTTT.